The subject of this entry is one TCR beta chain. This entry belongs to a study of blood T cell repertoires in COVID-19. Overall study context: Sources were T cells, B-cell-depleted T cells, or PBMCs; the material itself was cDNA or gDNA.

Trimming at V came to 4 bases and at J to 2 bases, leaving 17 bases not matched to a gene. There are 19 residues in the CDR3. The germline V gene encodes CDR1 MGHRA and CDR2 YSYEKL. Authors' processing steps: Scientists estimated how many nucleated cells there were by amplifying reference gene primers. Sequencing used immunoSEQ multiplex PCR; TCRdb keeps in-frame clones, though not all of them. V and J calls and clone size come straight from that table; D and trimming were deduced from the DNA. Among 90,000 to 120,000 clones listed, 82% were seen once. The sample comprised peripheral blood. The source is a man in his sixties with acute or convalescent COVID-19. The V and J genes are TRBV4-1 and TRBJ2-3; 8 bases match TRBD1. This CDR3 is CASSRGQGASRATTDTQYF. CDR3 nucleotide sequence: TGCGCCAGCAGCCGCGGACAGGGTGCCTCCCGAGCCACCACAGATACGCAGTATTTT.